The 16 T cell receptor beta chains listed next were all sequenced from one sample in a study of identical twins. One entry per CDR3 protein, called by TCRdb with MiXCR from the 5' RACE reads. The profile shows 1.5 million to 2 million distinct CDR3 sequences, under 35% of them singletons. Sequenced input: cord blood. The receptors stem from a newborn girl in good health.

This clonotype was found a few times. The CDR3 DNA reads as TGTGCCATCAGTGAAGGTTTTAACACTGAAGCTTTCTTT. This codes for CAISEGFNTEAFF. This chain connects TRBV10-3 to TRBJ1-1; D gene unclear. From germline, CDR1 is ENHRY and CDR2 SYGVKD. V gave up 3 bases and J gave up 2 bases, with 7 bases separating them. The CDR3 loop spans 13 amino acids.

The chain recombines TRBV4-2 with TRBJ2-7, with 7 bases aligning to TRBD1. V shed 0 bases and J 7 bases; nucleotides not matched to a gene: 3. The length of the CDR3 is 13 residues. Germline V CDR1 and CDR2: LGHNA, YNFKEQ. CDR3: CASSQEIRGEQYF. Here the CDR3 DNA reads TGTGCCAGCAGCCAAGAAATCAGGGGGGAGCAGTACTTC.

The sample holds many counts of this clonotype. The gene calls are TRBV9 and TRBJ2-1; D uncertain. Germline V lookup: CDR1 SGDLS, CDR2 YYNGEE. V shed 0 bases and J shed 0 bases, with 7 bases lying between them. CDR3 size: 15 residues. In DNA form, the CDR3 reads TGTGCCAGCAGCGTAGGGGCTAGCTCCTACAATGAGCAGTTCTTC. This sequence encodes CASSVGASSYNEQFF.

The chain recombines TRBV25-1 with TRBJ2-5; 7 positions agree with TRBD2. V shed 6 bases, J shed 4 bases, and the junction held 5 bases outside the gene matches. The length of the CDR3 is 13 residues. Looked up from germline, CDR1 is MGHDK and CDR2 is SYGVNS. The CDR3 sequence: CASRKIAGETQYF. CDR3 nucleotides: TGTGCCAGCAGGAAGATAGCGGGAGAGACCCAGTACTTC.

CDR3 bases: TGCAGTGCCGGGAGGGGGTACACAGATACGCAGTATTTT. Residues: CSAGRGYTDTQYF. The chain couples TRBV20-1 to TRBJ2-3; TRBD2 agrees at 8 bases. CDR1 and CDR2 (germline): DFQATT, SNEGSKA (reference sequence). The CDR3 covers 13 residues. Trimming at V came to 6 bases and at J to 2 bases, leaving 4 bases not matched to a gene.

This chain connects TRBV6-2 or TRBV6-3 to TRBJ2-7; D is perhaps TRBD2 (5 bases). The CDR3 spans 16 residues. The germline V gene has CDR1 MNHEY and CDR2 SVGEGT. V was trimmed by 5 bases and J by 1 base, leaving 18 bases between them. This CDR3 reads CASSTGFLTGSYEQYF. CDR3 bases: TGTGCCAGCAGTACCGGGTTTTTGACGGGGTCCTACGAGCAGTACTTC.

This clonotype has ten or more counts. V gene TRBV20-1 combines with J gene TRBJ2-7; no reliable D call. The germline gives CDR1 DFQATT, CDR2 SNEGSKA (reference sequence). This CDR3 comprises 11 residues. Trimming removed 3 bases from V and 0 bases from J, with 3 bases in between. The CDR3 DNA reads as TGCAGTGCTAGGGACTCCTACGAGCAGTACTTC. It translates to CSARDSYEQYF.

This clonotype was picked up a small number of times. J is TRBJ1-5 and V is TRBV5-6; D perhaps matches TRBD1 (6 bases). The V end was cut by 1 base, the J end by 6 bases, with 14 bases between. Per the germline V gene, CDR1 is SGHDT and CDR2 is YYEEEE. The CDR3 is made up of 15 amino acids. Here the CDR3 reads CASSLYGGAGQPQHF. CDR3 bases: TGTGCCAGCAGCTTGTACGGGGGCGCGGGTCAGCCCCAGCATTTT. Full variable domain (missing parts from reference TRBV5-6 and TRBJ1-5): DAGVTQSPTHLIKTRGQQVTLRCSPKSGHDTVSWYQQALGQGPQFIFQYYEEEERQRGNFPDRFSGHQFPNYSSELNVNALLLGDSALYLCASSLYGGAGQPQHFGDGTRLSIL.

V and J are TRBV6-5 and TRBJ1-4, with D unclear. V lost 4 bases and J 4 bases, leaving 10 bases between the germline ends. The length of the CDR3 is 14 residues. Germline V gives CDR1 MNHEY, CDR2 SVGAGI. CDR3 sequence (DNA): TGTGCCAGCAGTTGGGCAGGTTTTAATGAAAAACTGTTTTTT. Its protein is CASSWAGFNEKLFF.

V gene TRBV12-3 or TRBV12-4 combines with J gene TRBJ2-3, with no clear D. V was pared by 5 bases and J by 1 base, with 10 bases between. This CDR3 has 14 residues. The CDR3 DNA reads TGTGCCAGCAGTACCCTGGACGGCACAGATACGCAGTATTTT. Translation gives CASSTLDGTDTQYF.

This clonotype appeared a few times. This chain links TRBV28 with TRBJ2-5; D possibly corresponds to TRBD2 (6 bases). Looked up from germline, CDR1 is MDHEN and CDR2 is SYDVKM. Trimming left V 4 bases short and J 3 bases short, with 12 bases between. The length of the CDR3 is 14 residues. The CDR3, as DNA: TGTGCCAGCAGTTGGGGCTGGGGGGAAGAGACCCAGTACTTC. Protein sequence: CASSWGWGEETQYF.

This chain uses TRBV12-3 or TRBV12-4 with TRBJ2-4; 11 bases fit TRBD2. The ends lost 4 bases at V and 13 bases at J; junction bases unmatched: 3. CDR3 length: 12 amino acids. The chain's CDR3 is CASSSRLAGQYF. The DNA of the CDR3 is TGTGCCAGCAGTTCCCGACTAGCGGGGCAGTACTTC.

The V call is TRBV27, the J call TRBJ2-1; possible D gene TRBD2, 6 bases. The V gene lost 2 bases and the J gene lost 1 base, with 12 bases spanning the gap. The V gene's germline CDR1 is MNHEY and CDR2 SMNVEV (reference sequence). The CDR3 covers 16 residues. CDR3 bases: TGTGCCAGCAGTTTAACGACTAGTCTTTCCTACAATGAGCAGTTCTTC. Encoded protein: CASSLTTSLSYNEQFF.

This chain connects TRBV4-1 to TRBJ1-4; 9 bases match TRBD1. V was clipped by 1 base and J by 7 bases; unmatched bases: 7. CDR1 MGHRA and CDR2 YSYEKL come from the germline V gene. This CDR3 comprises 16 residues. The CDR3: CASSQALAGQGEKLFF. CDR3 in DNA: TGCGCCAGCAGCCAAGCTCTTGCGGGACAGGGTGAAAAACTGTTTTTT.

The chain has TRBV6-1 and TRBJ2-3; maybe TRBD1 (6 bases). This CDR3 is built from 15 residues. CDR1 and CDR2 (germline): MNHNS, SASEGT. V lost 3 bases, J lost 2 bases, and 12 bases lay in between. The CDR3: CASSELRGNTDTQYF. In nucleotides, the CDR3 is TGTGCCAGCAGTGAGTTGAGGGGGAACACAGATACGCAGTATTTT.

This clonotype has more than one count but fewer than ten. CDR3 residues: CASSHVQGGNEQFF. DNA for the CDR3: TGTGCCAGCAGCCACGTCCAAGGTGGTAATGAGCAGTTCTTC. The gene calls are TRBV3-1 and TRBJ2-1; D is unclear. The V and J ends lost 3 bases and 7 bases respectively, with 13 bases between them. CDR1 LGHDT and CDR2 YNNKEL come from the germline V gene (reference sequence). This CDR3 region has 14 residues.